Listed here are 22 T cell receptor beta chains from one sample, sequenced in a study of siplizumab effects on memory and regulatory T cells. Measured with immunoSEQ multiplex PCR; TCRdb has only the in-frame clones, and not every one. The sample carries approximately 75,000 clones, roughly 93% recorded once. Sequencing input: CD8+ T cells sorted from blood. All receptors derive from a human donor in good health.

Comments on this clone: The junction shows a germline mismatch at one end, possibly a read error. J is TRBJ1-1 and V is TRBV19; D is perhaps TRBD1 (5 bases). The CDR3 is made up of 14 amino acids. Germline lookup yields CDR1 LNHDA and CDR2 SQIVND (reference sequence). CDR3 amino acids: CASTIPGSYTEAFF. The CDR3 DNA sequence: TGTGCCAGTACTATACCAGGGAGCTACACTGAAGCTTTCTTT.

The gene calls are TRBV7-9 and TRBJ1-1, with D possibly being TRBD1 (5 bases). The CDR3 is 16 residues long. Germline V gives CDR1 SEHNR, CDR2 FQNEAQ (reference sequence). Trimming stripped 3 bases from V and 3 bases from J, with 17 bases between. The chain's CDR3 is CASSLGLGAGDTEAFF. DNA of the CDR3: TGTGCCAGCAGCTTGGGATTAGGGGCGGGTGACACTGAAGCTTTCTTT.

The rearrangement links TRBV7-2 to TRBJ2-1; D is unclear. Trimming shortened V by 3 bases and J by 2 bases, and 5 bases separated the two germline ends. Germline CDR1 reads SGHTA; CDR2 reads FQGNSA. This CDR3 is 13 amino acids long. In nucleotides, the CDR3 is TGTGCCAGCAGCTTGGGGACCTACAATGAGCAGTTCTTC. This gives the protein CASSLGTYNEQFF.

The chain couples TRBV7-8 to TRBJ1-1, with D possibly being TRBD1 (5 bases). CDR1 SGHVS and CDR2 FQNEAQ come from the germline V gene. V shed 5 bases and J shed 0 bases, with 7 bases lying between them. The CDR3 totals 13 residues. The CDR3: CASSATVNTEAFF. In DNA form, the CDR3 reads TGTGCCAGCAGCGCGACAGTGAACACTGAAGCTTTCTTT.

This chain joins TRBV7-9 and TRBJ2-5; D may correspond to TRBD1 or TRBD2 (5 bases each). Germline V gene data show CDR1 as SEHNR and CDR2 as FQNEAQ (reference sequence). This CDR3 region has 13 residues. V lost 3 bases, J lost 2 bases, and 7 bases lay in between. CDR3 residues: CASSFWGQETQYF. CDR3 DNA: TGTGCCAGCAGCTTTTGGGGGCAAGAGACCCAGTACTTC.

A remark on this clone: Within the sample, other DNA sequences also encode this same CDR3. DNA of the CDR3: TGTGCCAGCAGCCCCCTAGCGGGAGGCACAGATACGCAGTATTTT. Its translation is CASSPLAGGTDTQYF. The J gene is TRBJ2-3, the V gene TRBV6-5, with TRBD2 identical over 10 bases. V gave up 6 bases and J gave up 1 base; unmatched junction bases: 4. The germline V gene has CDR1 MNHEY and CDR2 SVGAGI. The CDR3 covers 15 residues.

About this clone itself: Other DNA sequences in this sample translate to the same CDR3. The chain couples TRBV4-3 to TRBJ1-3; TRBD1 might be the D (5 bases). This CDR3 has 15 amino acids. Trimming took 0 bases from V and 2 from J, leaving 8 bases between them. Germline V CDR1 and CDR2: LGHNA, YSLEER. CDR3 amino acids: CASSQDRGPGNTIYF. The CDR3 DNA sequence: TGCGCCAGCAGCCAAGATCGGGGCCCTGGAAACACCATATATTTT.

This clone was seen only once. The V call is TRBV6-1, the J call TRBJ2-3, with D perhaps TRBD1 or TRBD2 (6 bases each). The V and J ends lost 5 bases and 3 bases respectively, with 15 bases between them. The CDR3 is made up of 15 amino acids. CDR1 MNHNS and CDR2 SASEGT come from the germline V gene. The CDR3 loop reads CASSLWGAGTDTQYF. The DNA of the CDR3 is TGTGCCAGCAGTCTCTGGGGGGCTGGGACAGATACGCAGTATTTT.

Sample share makes this clone medium-sized. V usage is TRBV30 and J usage is TRBJ1-1; D not resolved. The CDR3 has 13 residues. The germline CDR1 and CDR2 sequences are GTSNPN and SVGIG (reference sequence). Deletions cut 3 bases from V and 0 bases from J, with 8 bases between. CDR3 in amino acids: CAWSRSLNTEAFF. CDR3 in DNA: TGTGCCTGGAGCAGGAGTTTGAACACTGAAGCTTTCTTT.

V is TRBV29-1 and J is TRBJ1-1, with TRBD1 identical over 8 bases. The V gene's germline CDR1 is SQVTM and CDR2 ANQGSEA. The J segment lost 5 bases and the V segment lost 3 bases, leaving 8 bases of the junction unmatched. The CDR3 consists of 14 residues. The CDR3 loop reads CSVEAGGWGTEAFF. In DNA, the CDR3 is TGCAGCGTTGAGGCAGGGGGCTGGGGGACTGAAGCTTTCTTT.

The rearrangement links TRBV7-9 to TRBJ1-4, with TRBD1 identical over 9 bases. The length of the CDR3 is 15 residues. Germline V lookup: CDR1 SEHNR, CDR2 FQNEAQ (reference sequence). The J segment lost 6 bases and the V segment lost 1 base, leaving 3 bases of the junction unmatched. This CDR3 is CASSLVGQGDEKLFF. The DNA of the CDR3 is TGTGCCAGCAGCTTAGTGGGACAGGGCGATGAAAAACTGTTTTTT.

The J gene is TRBJ2-3, the V gene TRBV5-6, with TRBD2 matching over 10 bases. CDR1 SGHDT and CDR2 YYEEEE come from the germline V gene. The CDR3 spans 17 residues. Trimming at V came to 5 bases and at J to 7 bases, leaving 16 bases not matched to a gene. The CDR3 nucleotides are TGTGCCAGCAGTCAAGACTATGTAGCGGGGGGTTGGCATACGCAGTATTTT. Translated: CASSQDYVAGGWHTQYF.

This chain links TRBV5-6 with TRBJ1-1; D is undetermined. The germline V gene has CDR1 SGHDT and CDR2 YYEEEE. The CDR3 is 14 residues long. Trimming pared 1 base from V and 4 bases from J, leaving 11 bases between. The CDR3 region has the DNA TGTGCCAGCAGCTTGACTCAAAGACCCACTGAAGCTTTCTTT. Translation gives CASSLTQRPTEAFF.

The chain recombines TRBV5-4 with TRBJ2-7; 7 nucleotides align to TRBD1. After removal of 0 bases from V and 5 bases from J, the junction contained 8 bases not matched to a gene. Germline V CDR1 and CDR2: SGHNT, YYREEE (reference sequence). The CDR3 consists of 15 residues. The CDR3 bases are TGTGCCAGCAGCTTGGGTCAGGGGGTATGGGACGAGCAGTACTTC. Protein sequence: CASSLGQGVWDEQYF.

The chain recombines TRBV12-1 with TRBJ2-3. TRBV12-1 is a listed pseudogene. The CDR3 is made up of 14 amino acids. CDR3 region: CASSFSNGTDTQYF. In nucleotides, the CDR3 is TGTGCCAGCAGCTTTTCGAACGGCACAGATACGCAGTATTTT.

This chain connects TRBV4-2 to TRBJ1-1; 7 bases line up with TRBD1. Germline loops: CDR1 LGHNA, CDR2 YNFKEQ. There are 14 residues in the CDR3. With V trimmed by 4 bases and J by 3 bases, 5 bases remained unmatched. CDR3 sequence: CASSLRGDDTEAFF. The CDR3 DNA is TGTGCCAGCAGCCTCAGGGGGGATGACACTGAAGCTTTCTTT.

The chain employs TRBV5-4 and TRBJ1-2, with D possibly matching TRBD1 (5 bases). The CDR3 has 13 residues. The V end lost 3 bases, the J end lost 8 bases, and 14 bases lay between the germline ends. Germline CDR1 reads SGHNT; CDR2 reads YYREEE (reference sequence). CDR3 amino acids: CASSSITGQGYTF. CDR3 coding DNA: TGTGCCAGCAGCTCGATTACAGGCCAGGGCTACACCTTC.

The chain is built from TRBV6-5 and TRBJ2-2; D not resolved. V was shortened by 0 bases and J by 7 bases, with 9 bases between the two germline ends. The length of the CDR3 is 14 residues. CDR1 MNHEY and CDR2 SVGAGI come from the germline V gene. The CDR3: CASSYSSYGGELFF. Here the CDR3 DNA reads TGTGCCAGCAGTTACTCGTCTTATGGCGGGGAGCTGTTTTTT.

This rearrangement joins TRBV2 to TRBJ1-1, with unresolved D. Trimming removed 4 bases from V and 1 base from J, with 7 bases in between. Germline V lookup: CDR1 SNHLY, CDR2 FYNNEI. This CDR3 has 13 amino acids. The CDR3 coding sequence is TGTGCCAGCAGTGGACACCCGAACACTGAAGCTTTCTTT. Its protein product is CASSGHPNTEAFF.

The chain carries TRBV11-3 and TRBJ2-7; 8 nucleotides align to TRBD1. From germline, CDR1 is SGHNT and CDR2 YENEEA. The CDR3 covers 12 residues. Unmatched junction bases numbered 1, after V lost 3 bases and J lost 6 bases. The CDR3 nucleotides are TGTGCCAGCAGCTTCACAGGGGGCGAGCAGTACTTC. Residues: CASSFTGGEQYF.

This sequence joins TRBV29-1 and TRBJ1-1; tentatively, D is TRBD1 (6 bases). The CDR3 totals 13 residues. The V and J ends lost 8 bases and 5 bases respectively, with 18 bases between them. From germline, CDR1 is SQVTM and CDR2 ANQGSEA. CDR3 sequence: CSTSGGPLTEAFF. CDR3 bases: TGCAGCACTAGCGGGGGGCCGTTAACTGAAGCTTTCTTT.

This clone was observed a few times. This chain uses TRBV7-2 with TRBJ1-1; D gene ambiguous. Germline V CDR1 and CDR2: SGHTA, FQGNSA. The CDR3 sequence is 12 residues long. Trimming took 4 bases from V and 1 from J, leaving 4 bases between them. The CDR3 sequence is CASSYGNTEAFF. Written as DNA, the CDR3 is TGTGCCAGCAGCTACGGGAACACTGAAGCTTTCTTT.